This passage covers 22 T cell receptor beta chains from one sample sequenced in a study of cytomegalovirus exposure and HLA in healthy donors. 60 Vbeta and 13 Jbeta primers were used in PCR. TCRdb's copy holds only in-frame clones and misses some; the assay was immunoSEQ multiplex PCR. Of around 130,000 clones in the sample, approximately 79% are singletons; the top ten hold 2.1%. The specimen sequenced was PBMCs. The origin of the receptors is a man between 25 and 39 years old in good health and CMV-seronegative.

The genes are TRBV19 and TRBJ2-1; a weak D match, TRBD1 (6 bases). Trimming cost V 5 bases and J 0 bases, with 14 bases left between them. Per the germline V gene, CDR1 is LNHDA and CDR2 is SQIVND (reference sequence). There are 16 residues in the CDR3. Written as DNA, the CDR3 is TGTGCCAGTAGTCCTATGGGGGCAGGCTCCTACAATGAGCAGTTCTTC. This translates into CASSPMGAGSYNEQFF.

V and J are TRBV5-1 and TRBJ1-1; 8 bases match TRBD1. The CDR3 runs 15 residues. V dropped 0 bases and J dropped 5; count of bases not matched to a gene: 6. Germline CDR1 is SGHRS and CDR2 is YFSETQ. CDR3 region: CASSLEGRTGTEAFF. The CDR3 region has the DNA TGCGCCAGCAGCTTGGAAGGGCGGACAGGGACTGAAGCTTTCTTT.

The chain joins TRBV28 to TRBJ1-1; 7 nucleotides line up with TRBD1. CDR3 length: 12 amino acids. The J segment lost 6 bases and the V segment lost 10 bases, leaving 8 bases of the junction unmatched. The germline V gene encodes CDR1 MDHEN and CDR2 SYDVKM. DNA for the CDR3: TGTGCCATCAGGGGGGGAATCGCTGAAGCTTTCTTT. It encodes CAIRGGIAEAFF.

V usage is TRBV2 and J usage is TRBJ2-7; a possible D gene is TRBD1 (5 bases). Per the germline V gene, CDR1 is SNHLY and CDR2 is FYNNEI. CDR3 length equals 14 residues. The ends were cut back, 6 bases at V and 0 bases at J, with 12 bases in the middle. CDR3 DNA sequence: TGTGCCAGCAGGGCTGACAGCTACTCCTACGAGCAGTACTTC. Residues: CASRADSYSYEQYF.

The chain recombines TRBV7-2 with TRBJ2-3; 9 nucleotides agree with TRBD2. Germline V CDR1 and CDR2: SGHTA, FQGNSA. CDR3 length: 18 residues. V dropped 0 bases and J dropped 3; count of bases not matched to a gene: 10. Here the CDR3 DNA reads TGTGCCAGCAGCTTAGCGATTGGCGGGGGACTAGCAACAGATACGCAGTATTTT. Its protein product is CASSLAIGGGLATDTQYF. Full variable domain (rest looked up from reference TRBV7-2 and TRBJ2-3): GAGVSQSPSNKVTEKGKDVELRCDPISGHTALYWYRQSLGQGLEFLIYFQGNSAPDKSGLPSDRFSAERTGGSVSTLTIQRTQQEDSAVYLCASSLAIGGGLATDTQYFGPGTRLTVL.

The chain carries TRBV19 and TRBJ1-1, with 10 bases aligning to TRBD1. V lost 1 base and J lost 5; bases outside the gene matches: 7. Germline CDR1 and CDR2: LNHDA and SQIVND (reference sequence). The CDR3 is 16 residues long. CDR3 DNA: TGTGCCAGTAGTATAGGGCTCGGACAGGGGGAAACTGAAGCTTTCTTT. Translation gives CASSIGLGQGETEAFF.

The V gene is TRBV11-2, the J gene TRBJ2-1; D possibly corresponds to TRBD2 (5 bases). CDR1 is SGHAT, CDR2 FQNNGV, per germline. The germline V and J ends were trimmed by 10 bases and 11 bases, with 27 bases remaining between them. CDR3 size: 15 residues. Here the CDR3 reads CATGVASSLTLKQFF. The CDR3 DNA reads TGTGCCACCGGGGTAGCTAGCTCCCTCACTTTGAAGCAGTTCTTC.

This rearrangement joins TRBV6-5 to TRBJ2-5; the match to TRBD1 covers 7 bases. CDR1 and CDR2 (germline): MNHEY, SVGAGI. The junction had 5 bases not matched to a gene; V was cut back by 6 bases and J by 4 bases. The CDR3 has 13 residues. This chain's CDR3 is CASREDRRETQYF. As DNA, the CDR3 is TGTGCCAGCAGGGAGGACAGGCGAGAGACCCAGTACTTC.

The rearrangement uses TRBV9 and TRBJ2-7; 8 bases are a match to TRBD2. Germline CDR1 reads SGDLS; CDR2 reads YYNGEE. The CDR3 consists of 15 residues. Trimming at V came to 3 bases and at J to 7 bases, leaving 12 bases not matched to a gene. CDR3 in amino acids: CASSATGTRALEQYF. Written as DNA, the CDR3 is TGTGCCAGCAGCGCAACCGGGACTAGAGCTTTGGAGCAGTACTTC.

This clone was recorded a few times. The chain is built from TRBV7-9 and TRBJ2-5; possible D gene TRBD2, 5 bases. The CDR3 spans 15 residues. Germline lookup yields CDR1 SEHNR and CDR2 FQNEAQ (reference sequence). V was clipped by 1 base and J by 5 bases, with 14 bases between them. The chain's CDR3 is CASSLVTGSGETQYF. The CDR3 DNA follows: TGTGCCAGCAGCTTAGTCACGGGGTCTGGGGAGACCCAGTACTTC.

V usage is TRBV6-5 and J usage is TRBJ1-5; D gene ambiguous. V dropped 6 bases and J dropped 0 bases, with 6 bases sitting between them. The length of the CDR3 is 13 residues. Germline-derived CDR1 and CDR2 are MNHEY and SVGAGI. The CDR3 sequence is CASSDTSNQPQHF. DNA of the CDR3: TGTGCCAGCAGCGACACTAGCAATCAGCCCCAGCATTTT.

The V gene is TRBV6-1, the J gene TRBJ1-1; 9 positions match TRBD1. The V gene's germline CDR1 is MNHNS and CDR2 SASEGT. The CDR3 length is 15 residues. V shed 7 bases and J 0 bases; nucleotides not matched to a gene: 6. The chain's CDR3 is CASIRDRAMNTEAFF. DNA of the CDR3: TGTGCCAGCATTAGGGACAGGGCAATGAACACTGAAGCTTTCTTT.

As regards this clone: The same CDR3 also results from other DNA sequences found in this sample. This chain connects TRBV9 to TRBJ2-5; tentative D call: TRBD1 (5 bases). The CDR3 has 14 residues. V lost 0 bases, J lost 3 bases, and 9 bases lay in between. CDR1 is SGDLS and CDR2 is YYNGEE in the germline V gene. CDR3 amino acids: CASSVGGGEETQYF. The CDR3 bases are TGTGCCAGCAGCGTAGGGGGCGGAGAAGAGACCCAGTACTTC.

The genes are TRBV6-4 and TRBJ1-6, with D perhaps TRBD1 (5 bases). The CDR3 runs 16 residues. V was clipped by 7 bases and J by 8 bases, with 21 bases between them. Germline V lookup: CDR1 MRHNA, CDR2 SNTAGT. The CDR3 reads CASTPGGGPLDSPLHF. The CDR3 bases are TGTGCCAGCACCCCCGGGGGGGGACCCCTTGATTCACCCCTCCACTTT.

The V gene is TRBV6-6, the J gene TRBJ1-5; 9 positions match TRBD1. V dropped 2 bases and J dropped 4; count of bases not matched to a gene: 0. The V gene's germline CDR1 is MNHNY and CDR2 SVGAGI (reference sequence). The CDR3 is made up of 14 amino acids. The CDR3 bases are TGTGCCAGCAGTTACGGACAGGGGAATCAGCCCCAGCATTTT. The encoded protein is CASSYGQGNQPQHF.

This rearrangement joins TRBV5-1 to TRBJ2-1; 11 bases map to TRBD1. Germline lookup yields CDR1 SGHRS and CDR2 YFSETQ. V lost 3 bases, J lost 9 bases, and 5 bases stayed unmatched. The CDR3 contains 14 residues. The CDR3 nucleotides are TGCGCCAGCAGCTCGAGGACAGGGGGCAGTGAGCAGTTCTTC. Amino acid sequence: CASSSRTGGSEQFF.

This clone was seen a few times. V is TRBV4-1 and J is TRBJ2-7, with 10 bases matching TRBD2. Germline CDR1 reads MGHRA; CDR2 reads YSYEKL. The ends lost 4 bases at V and 5 bases at J; junction bases unmatched: 8. This CDR3 is built from 15 residues. CDR3 amino acids: CASSPLAGPRHEQYF. CDR3 DNA: TGCGCCAGCAGCCCACTAGCGGGGCCTCGCCACGAGCAGTACTTC.

The rearrangement links TRBV5-6 to TRBJ1-3; no clear D. Per germline, CDR1 SGHDT and CDR2 YYEEEE. V lost 2 bases to trimming and J lost 0 bases, with 9 bases between them. The CDR3 is made up of 15 amino acids. CDR3 residues: CASSFPQSSGNTIYF. CDR3 in DNA: TGTGCCAGCAGCTTCCCACAGTCCTCTGGAAACACCATATATTTT.

J is TRBJ1-5 and V is TRBV28, with D possibly TRBD1 on 5 matching bases. Germline V CDR1 and CDR2: MDHEN, SYDVKM. The CDR3 extends over 15 amino acids. The germline V and J ends were trimmed by 3 bases and 3 bases, with 12 bases remaining between them. The CDR3 sequence is CASSLSSRDNQPQHF. CDR3 coding DNA: TGTGCCAGCAGTTTGTCGAGCAGGGACAATCAGCCCCAGCATTTT.

Concerning this clone: An end of the junction differs from the germline gene, which may be a read error. This sequence joins TRBV7-9 and TRBJ2-1; TRBD1 aligns across 8 bases. The CDR3 covers 14 residues. From germline, CDR1 is SEHNR and CDR2 FQNEAQ (reference sequence). The CDR3 region has the DNA TGTTCCAGCAAAGGACAGGGAGCCTCCAATGAGCAGTTCTTC. Translation gives CSSKGQGASNEQFF. Filled out from reference TRBV7-9 and TRBJ2-1, the complete variable domain reads DTGVSQNPRHKITKRGQNVTFRCDPISEHNRLYWYRQTLGQGPEFLTYFQNEAQLEKSRLLSDRFSAERPKGSFSTLEIQRTEQGDSAMYLCSSKGQGASNEQFFGPGTRLTVL.

This chain joins TRBV5-1 and TRBJ2-5; a possible D gene is TRBD1 (6 bases). The CDR3 is made up of 14 amino acids. V was shortened by 4 bases and J by 2 bases, with 12 bases between the two germline ends. Per germline, CDR1 SGHRS and CDR2 YFSETQ. The CDR3 loop reads CASSGSRGQETQYF. The CDR3 DNA sequence: TGCGCCAGCAGCGGCAGCAGGGGACAAGAGACCCAGTACTTC.

The rearrangement uses TRBV14 and TRBJ1-4; D call uncertain. The germline V gene has CDR1 SGHDN and CDR2 FVKESK. The CDR3 has 15 residues. V lost 1 base and J 8 bases, leaving 14 bases between the germline ends. CDR3 sequence reads: CASSQVSGSGEKLFF. The CDR3 nucleotides are TGTGCCAGCAGCCAAGTGTCTGGGAGTGGAGAAAAACTGTTTTTT.